This is a list of T cell receptor beta chains from one sample in a study of blood T cell repertoires in COVID-19. TCRdb keeps only in-frame clones here, not all; method: immunoSEQ multiplex PCR. The sample yields roughly 120,000 clones, around three quarters seen once. The specimen was peripheral blood. The receptors originated from a woman at least 80 years old with acute or convalescent COVID-19. Both conserved end residues are part of each CDR3. D genes are given only for firm matches. The size entry is marked missing in some rows and otherwise reads once, few, many or a size class.

d_gene	v_gene	abundance	j_gene	CDR3nt	CDR3aa
NA	TRBV6-2/TRBV6-3	NA	TRBJ1-1	TGTGCCAGCAGTTACCCAAACAGGGCAGGCACTGAAGCTTTCTTT	CASSYPNRAGTEAFF
NA	TRBV5-1	once	TRBJ1-1	TGCGCCAGCAGCCCTGAACGAGGGGGTCGAACTGAAGCTTTCTTT	CASSPERGGRTEAFF
NA	TRBV6-6	NA	TRBJ1-4	TGTGCCAGCAGTTACTCTAGCGAAAAACTGTTTTTT	CASSYSSEKLFF
NA	TRBV5-6	NA	TRBJ1-2	TGTGCCAGCAGTCTCGGCAGGGGCGCCTCTGGCTACACCTTC	CASSLGRGASGYTF
NA	TRBV19	NA	TRBJ2-2	TGTGCCAGTCGCGTCAACAGGAGGGACACCGGGGAGCTGTTTTTT	CASRVNRRDTGELFF
TRBD1	TRBV7-2	NA	TRBJ1-6	TGTGCCAGCAGCCTGGACAGGGAAGGGAATTCACCCCTCCACTTT	CASSLDREGNSPLHF
TRBD2	TRBV6-2/TRBV6-3	NA	TRBJ2-1	TGTGCCAGCACCCCACGGGGGGTATACAATGAGCAGTTCTTC	CASTPRGVYNEQFF
NA	TRBV6-5	NA	TRBJ2-5	TGTGCCAGCACACCTAGCCCCGAAGAGGCCCAGTACTTC	CASTPSPEEAQYF
NA	TRBV6-6	NA	TRBJ2-7	TGTGCCAGCAGTTTGACGGGGATCTCCTACGAGCAGTACTTC	CASSLTGISYEQYF
NA	TRBV14	NA	TRBJ2-7	TGTGCCAGCAGCCCCGCGACTCGGGACGAGCAGTACTTC	CASSPATRDEQYF
NA	TRBV5-1	few	TRBJ2-7	TGCGCCAGCAGTGACGTGACGGGCTACGAGCAGTACTTC	CASSDVTGYEQYF
NA	TRBV4-3	NA	TRBJ2-2	TGCGCCAGCAGCCAAGGGCCCGGGGAGCTGTTTTTT	CASSQGPGELFF
TRBD2	TRBV11-2	NA	TRBJ2-7	TGTGCCAGCAGCTCCCGGGGGGGGGCAATCCAGCAGTACTTC	CASSSRGGAIQQYF
TRBD2	TRBV5-1	NA	TRBJ2-1	TGCGCCAGCAGCCCCCGCCGTGATAGCGGGGTATACAATGAGCAGTTCTTC	CASSPRRDSGVYNEQFF
NA	TRBV6-2/TRBV6-3	few	TRBJ2-3	TGTGCCAGCAGCCGGCTTCTGGTGGCCTCAGATACGCAGTATTTT	CASSRLLVASDTQYF
TRBD1	TRBV5-1	NA	TRBJ1-1	TGCGCCAGCAGTTCACAGGGGATGAACACTGAAGCTTTCTTT	CASSSQGMNTEAFF
TRBD1	TRBV4-3	NA	TRBJ1-2	TGCGCCAGCAGCCAAGATCCGACAGGGCCTAACTATGGCTACACCTTC	CASSQDPTGPNYGYTF
TRBD1	TRBV7-2	NA	TRBJ1-4	TGTGCCAGCAGCTTAGCGGGACAGGGACGCGAAAAACTGTTTTTT	CASSLAGQGREKLFF
TRBD1	TRBV4-3	NA	TRBJ1-4	TGCGCCAGCAGCCATCGGACAGGGGGCGAAGAAAAACTGTTTTTT	CASSHRTGGEEKLFF
NA	TRBV21-1	few	TRBJ1-1	TGTGCCAGCATGTCAGTAATGAACACTGAAGCTTTCTTT	CASMSVMNTEAFF
TRBD1	TRBV27	NA	TRBJ1-5	TGTGCCAGCAGAGCGACAGGGTCAAATCAGCCCCAGCATTTT	CASRATGSNQPQHF
NA	TRBV6-5	few	TRBJ1-5	TGTGCCAGCAGTTACTCGAGAGGTCAGCCCCAGCATTTT	CASSYSRGQPQHF
NA	TRBV5-1	once	TRBJ1-1	TGCGCCAGCAGCTCTCCGTCGGGCACTGAAGCTTTCTTT	CASSSPSGTEAFF
NA	TRBV11-2	NA	TRBJ1-2	TGTGCCAGCGACACCCTAGGACAGCCTTTTAACTATGGCTACACCTTC	CASDTLGQPFNYGYTF
TRBD1	TRBV18	NA	TRBJ1-4	TGTGCCAGCTCCCAAGGGACAGCGGAAAAACTGTTTTTT	CASSQGTAEKLFF
TRBD1	TRBV27	NA	TRBJ2-7	TGTGCCAGTACGACAGGGAGAGACTACGAGCAGTACTTC	CASTTGRDYEQYF
TRBD1	TRBV5-4	NA	TRBJ1-4	TGTGCCAGCAGCTTAGAGGGACAGGGGGAGGAAAAACTGTTTTTT	CASSLEGQGEEKLFF
NA	TRBV7-2	NA	TRBJ1-2	TGTGCCAGCAGCTTAGATTTCGCTAACTATGGCTACACCTTC	CASSLDFANYGYTF
NA	TRBV9	few	TRBJ2-3	TGTGCCAGCAGCGGACCCTCAGGGATCCTAAGCACAGATACGCAGTATTTT	CASSGPSGILSTDTQYF
NA	TRBV6-1	NA	TRBJ1-2	TGTGCCAGCAGTGAAAGACAGTATGGCTACACCTTC	CASSERQYGYTF
NA	TRBV6-1	few	TRBJ1-1	TGTGCCAGCAGTGCCCGGGAGGGGGGGATTGGGAACACTGAAGCTTTCTTT	CASSAREGGIGNTEAFF
TRBD2	TRBV7-3	few	TRBJ2-2	TGTGCCAGCAGCTTTGGGAGGGGTACCGGGGAGCTGTTTTTT	CASSFGRGTGELFF
TRBD1	TRBV10-3	NA	TRBJ1-5	TGTGCCATCAGCTCGACAGGGTTGGGCAATCAGCCCCAGCATTTT	CAISSTGLGNQPQHF
NA	TRBV6-6	NA	TRBJ1-1	TGTGCCAGCAGTCCCCCCGGTCGGCCCAGGGCTTTCTTT	CASSPPGRPRAFF
NA	TRBV5-4	NA	TRBJ1-6	TGTGCCAGCAGCTTCTTTAACGCCGAGGGACCCCTCCACTTT	CASSFFNAEGPLHF
NA	TRBV6-6	NA	TRBJ1-1	TGTGCCAGCAGTTACCTTAACAGGGCTGAAGCTTTCTTT	CASSYLNRAEAFF
NA	TRBV29-1	NA	TRBJ1-1	TGCAGCGTTGAAAAAGGGGTAGGGAACACTGAAGCTTTCTTT	CSVEKGVGNTEAFF
NA	TRBV5-4	NA	TRBJ1-1	TGTGCCAGCAGCCCCGGCGGTCGGACAAGGGGGACTGAAGCTTTCTTT	CASSPGGRTRGTEAFF
NA	TRBV2	NA	TRBJ1-5	TGTGCCAGCAGGGCGACTGCTGGCAATCAGCCCCAGCATTTT	CASRATAGNQPQHF
TRBD1	TRBV28	NA	TRBJ1-2	TGTGCCAGCAGTTCCAGGGACAGGCATGGCTACACCTTC	CASSSRDRHGYTF
TRBD2	TRBV19	NA	TRBJ2-7	TGTGCCAGTAGTCGTTATTTCGGGACTAGCGGGAGTGAGCAGTACTTC	CASSRYFGTSGSEQYF
NA	TRBV6-6	once	TRBJ1-3	TGTGCCAGCAGTCCCCCACGCCAGGGGAGCTCTGGAAACACCATATATTTT	CASSPPRQGSSGNTIYF
NA	TRBV7-8	NA	TRBJ2-3	TGTGCCAGCAGAAAAACTGGGGCGGAGACAGATACGCAGTATTTT	CASRKTGAETDTQYF
NA	TRBV19	once	TRBJ1-2	TGTGCCAGTACTCAAGGACAGCAACTGTATGGCTACACCTTC	CASTQGQQLYGYTF
NA	TRBV24-1	medium-sized	TRBJ1-5	TGTGCCACGGCCCTCGGGGGGAATCAGCCCCAGCATTTT	CATALGGNQPQHF
NA	TRBV7-9	NA	TRBJ1-4	TGTGCCAGCAGCTCCGAGCAGGGATATTTGGAAGAAAAACTGTTTTTT	CASSSEQGYLEEKLFF
NA	TRBV11-2	NA	TRBJ2-1	TGTGCCAGCAGCTTATGGCGTGGGCTGGACAATGAGCAGTTCTTC	CASSLWRGLDNEQFF
NA	TRBV7-3	NA	TRBJ1-1	TGTGCCAGCAGCTTATCGGAGGCTGAAGCTTTCTTT	CASSLSEAEAFF
NA	TRBV19	NA	TRBJ2-7	TGTGCCAGTAGTAAGTCGAGTAGCGTTATCTCCTACGAGCAGTACTTC	CASSKSSSVISYEQYF
TRBD2	TRBV7-6	NA	TRBJ2-3	TGTGCCAGCAGCTTATCGGTTCGGCTAGCGGGGGGCGGAGGCACAGATACGCAGTATTTT	CASSLSVRLAGGGGTDTQYF
TRBD1	TRBV19	NA	TRBJ1-1	TGTGCCAGTAGTAAGGGACAGGGGATGGGCACTGAAGCTTTCTTT	CASSKGQGMGTEAFF
TRBD1	TRBV29-1	few	TRBJ1-1	TGCAGCGCCGGGGACAGCTGGACTGAAGCTTTCTTT	CSAGDSWTEAFF
NA	TRBV24-1	few	TRBJ1-5	TGTGCCACCAGTGATTTTGGCACGAATCAGCCCCAGCATTTT	CATSDFGTNQPQHF
TRBD1	TRBV9	NA	TRBJ1-3	TGTGCCAGCAGCCCCCACGAGGGGGCGTTCATTGGAAACACCATATATTTT	CASSPHEGAFIGNTIYF
TRBD1	TRBV5-4	NA	TRBJ2-6	TGTGCCAGCAGCCTTGGGTCAGGGGGCAGGTTTGGGGCCAACGTCCTGACTTTC	CASSLGSGGRFGANVLTF
NA	TRBV30	NA	TRBJ1-2	TGTGCCTGGAGCGGAGGAGGGCCGTTCTACACCTTC	CAWSGGGPFYTF
TRBD2	TRBV6-2/TRBV6-3	NA	TRBJ2-5	TGTGCCAGCAGTTACCACGGACTAGCGGGAGAGGAGACCCAGTACTTC	CASSYHGLAGEETQYF
NA	TRBV5-4	NA	TRBJ1-2	TGTGCCAGCAGTTCCCCGACAGGACATGACTATGGCTACACCTTC	CASSSPTGHDYGYTF
TRBD1	TRBV5-1	NA	TRBJ1-4	TGCGCCAGCAGCCGGCGACAGGGATCTAATGAAAAACTGTTTTTT	CASSRRQGSNEKLFF
TRBD1	TRBV6-5	NA	TRBJ1-4	TGTGCCAGCAGTACCGACAGGGGTAATGAAAAACTGTTTTTT	CASSTDRGNEKLFF